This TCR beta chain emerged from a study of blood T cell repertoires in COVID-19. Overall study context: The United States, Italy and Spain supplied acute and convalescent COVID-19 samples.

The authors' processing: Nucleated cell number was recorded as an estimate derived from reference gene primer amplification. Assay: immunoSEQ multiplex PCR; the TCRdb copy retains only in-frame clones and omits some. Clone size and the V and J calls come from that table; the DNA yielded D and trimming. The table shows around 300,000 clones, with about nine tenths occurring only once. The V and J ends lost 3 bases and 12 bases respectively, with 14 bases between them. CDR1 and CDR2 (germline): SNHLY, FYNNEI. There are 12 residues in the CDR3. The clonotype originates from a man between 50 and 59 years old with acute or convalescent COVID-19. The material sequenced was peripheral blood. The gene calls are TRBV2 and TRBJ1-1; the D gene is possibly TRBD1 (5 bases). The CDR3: CASSEDTGRSFF. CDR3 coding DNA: TGTGCCAGCAGTGAGGACACGGGTAGGTCTTTCTTT.